Reported below is one TCR beta chain. Its antigen has not been determined. Within one base of it there is no much larger clone, and no base qualities were kept. This specimen comes from a study of OX40 agonist ivuxolimab in advanced cancers. A note on the overall study: Ivuxolimab was an agonistic, fully human IgG2 monoclonal antibody directed against OX40 (CD134), a costimulatory receptor. Intravenous ivuxolimab was administered to patients every 2 weeks at six dose levels: 0.01, 0.1, 0.3, 1.5, 3 and 10 mg/kg. Of the roughly 51 dose-escalation patients, hepatocellular carcinoma was present in approximately 20, melanoma in roughly 15, renal cell carcinoma in 9 and head and neck cancer in 9. In the dose-escalation cohort, roughly 80% of patients were male, and the mean age was roughly 60 years, with a range of roughly 20 to 79. Prior anti-PD-1, anti-PD-L1 or anti-CTLA-4 therapy was permitted, and 35% to 40% of dose-escalation patients had received checkpoint inhibitors. Partial responses occurred in three dose-escalation patients, of whom one had hepatocellular carcinoma and two had cutaneous melanoma. The purpose of peripheral TCRbeta sequencing was to test whether ivuxolimab changed TCR sequence diversity and led to clonal T-cell expansion. The paper covers the monotherapy dose-escalation part of the phase I ivuxolimab trial, which included N ≈ 50 patients. The paper as a whole reports these results and caveats: After ivuxolimab, expanded clones were on average more numerous among CD8+ T cells than among CD4+ T cells. At doses of 0.1 to 3.0 mg/kg, clonal expansion of both CD4+ and CD8+ T cells in blood was seen between baseline and week 6. Low levels of normalized T-cell clonal expansion were also shown by some nonresponding patients. Which antigens the clonally expanded peripheral T cells were specific for was not determined. In partial responders in the 0.1-3.0 mg/kg groups, normalized peripheral clonal expansion was found to be among the lowest, especially among CD8+ T cells.

Patients with autoimmune disease history or receiving systemic immunosuppression were excluded from the trial. In every dose cohort, peripheral blood was drawn for TCR sequencing at baseline, cycle 4 day 1, and cycle 7 day 1. The samples were taken from a phase I, first-in-human, multicenter, open-label dose-escalation trial of ivuxolimab. Adults with locally advanced or metastatic melanoma, renal cell, hepatocellular, or head and neck squamous cell carcinoma were enrolled in the trial. Before TCR sequencing, CD4+ T cells and CD8+ T cells were sorted from peripheral blood as separate populations. V is cut by 1 base and J by 2 bases, and the space between the germline ends is 10 bases. The CDR3 starts with the cysteine, ends with the phenylalanine, and has 15 residues. Of all the DNA, just the CDR3 is kept, 45 bases in frame from base 1. CDR1 KGHSH and CDR2 LQKENI are derived from the germline V gene.

To sequence the TCRbeta CDR3 region, genomic DNA was isolated from the sorted cells. TCRbeta CDR3 regions were sequenced using the immunoSEQ Assay. As stored in TCRdb, this immuneACCESS dataset retains in-frame rearrangements with V and J assigned. A fraction of the clones does not appear; measured against another copy, unresolved V genes explain less than half of the discrepancy, and the remainder lacks a known reason. The sample table shows around 80,000 clones, and 85% to 90% are seen once. Of the sample, approximately 0.99% is held by the ten largest clones. The sequence derives from an adult with an advanced solid tumor such as melanoma, head and neck, liver or kidney cancer. The sample here was CD4+ or CD8+ T cells sorted from blood, taken in a trial of the OX40 agonist ivuxolimab. The chain joins TRBV18 to TRBJ2-3, with the D call tentatively TRBD1 or TRBD2, each fitting 5 bases. The bases are TGTGCCAGCTCACCACTGAGGGGCATCACAGATACGCAGTATTTT. It translates to CASSPLRGITDTQYF.